Listed here are 16 T cell receptor beta chains from one sample, sequenced in a study of early T cells in non-severe SARS-CoV-2 infection. Via MiXCR, TCRdb re-called the 5' RACE reads, giving one row per CDR3 protein. The sample holds tens of thousands of distinct CDR3 sequences, less than 20% seen once. The source material was whole blood. These TCRs come from an adult who was a healthcare worker with PCR-confirmed SARS-CoV-2 infection or an uninfected control (not recorded which).

The chain uses TRBV20-1 and TRBJ2-5; weak D call: TRBD1 (6 bases). V lost 6 bases, J lost 7 bases, and 15 bases lay in between. The CDR3 runs 12 residues. Germline CDR1 is DFQATT and CDR2 is SNEGSKA (reference sequence). For the CDR3, the DNA is TGCAGTGCGGATGACAGGTTCGGGACCCAGTACTTC. Protein product: CSADDRFGTQYF.

This clonotype was observed many times. The chain uses TRBV9 and TRBJ2-3; TRBD2 agrees at 11 bases. The germline V gene has CDR1 SGDLS and CDR2 YYNGEE. J lost 6 bases, V lost 4 bases, and 13 bases had no gene match. This CDR3 region has 17 residues. The chain's CDR3 is CASSPLISGGAPDTQYF. CDR3 DNA sequence: TGTGCCAGCAGCCCTTTAATTAGCGGGGGGGCCCCGGATACGCAGTATTTT.

This clonotype was observed a handful of times. The chain combines TRBV29-1 with TRBJ2-7; maybe TRBD2 (6 bases). Germline-derived CDR1 and CDR2 are SQVTM and ANQGSEA. Trimming pared 5 bases from V and 3 bases from J, leaving 11 bases between. The CDR3 loop spans 12 amino acids. This chain's CDR3 is CSVRDFDYEQYF. In DNA form, the CDR3 reads TGCAGCGTTCGGGACTTTGACTACGAGCAGTACTTC.

This clonotype was detected only a few times. The rearrangement links TRBV7-2 to TRBJ2-7; D uncertain. The CDR3 length is 14 residues. Germline V CDR1 and CDR2: SGHTA, FQGNSA. V lost 0 bases, J lost 5 bases, and 11 bases lay in between. CDR3 residues: CASSLARSPHEQYF. As DNA, the CDR3 is TGTGCCAGCAGCTTAGCGCGATCCCCCCACGAGCAGTACTTC. The full variable domain, in which reference TRBV7-2 and TRBJ2-7 provide the parts outside the CDR3, is GAGVSQSPSNKVTEKGKDVELRCDPISGHTALYWYRQSLGQGLEFLIYFQGNSAPDKSGLPSDRFSAERTGGSVSTLTIQRTQQEDSAVYLCASSLARSPHEQYFGPGTRLTVT.

This clonotype has more than one count but fewer than ten. The CDR3 DNA reads as TGTGCCAGCAGCCCGGGATATATCAATCAGCCCCAGCATTTT. Protein sequence: CASSPGYINQPQHF. This sequence joins TRBV5-8 and TRBJ1-5; D remains ambiguous. With 4 bases removed from V and 3 bases from J, the gap between germline ends came to 11 bases. CDR1 and CDR2 from the germline V gene are SGHTS and YDEGEE. The CDR3 extends over 14 amino acids.

This clonotype was detected many times. V and J are TRBV6-2 or TRBV6-3 and TRBJ1-5, with D unclear. Trimming left V 6 bases short and J 0 bases short, with 12 bases between. CDR1 is MNHEY, CDR2 SVGEGT, per germline. CDR3 length: 15 residues. DNA for the CDR3: TGTGCCAGCAGAGGACCGGCATATAGCAATCAGCCCCAGCATTTT. Amino acid sequence: CASRGPAYSNQPQHF.

There are a few counts of this clonotype. The chain recombines TRBV18 with TRBJ1-1; 10 nucleotides line up with TRBD1. Trimming at V came to 3 bases and at J to 0 bases, leaving 4 bases not matched to a gene. The CDR3 is 16 amino acids. Per germline, CDR1 KGHSH and CDR2 LQKENI. The DNA of the CDR3 is TGTGCCAGCTCACCGGGACAGGGGCGACTGAACACTGAAGCTTTCTTT. Translation: CASSPGQGRLNTEAFF. The variable domain in full, with the rest retrieved from reference TRBV18 and TRBJ1-1, is NAGVMQNPRHLVRRRGQEARLRCSPMKGHSHVYWYRQLPEEGLKFMVYLQKENIIDESGMPKERFSAEFPKEGPSILRIQQVVRGDSAAYFCASSPGQGRLNTEAFFGQGTRLTVV.

The chain links TRBV30 to TRBJ2-7, with D maybe TRBD2 (6 bases). CDR1 and CDR2 from the germline V gene are GTSNPN and SVGIG (reference sequence). The CDR3 is 15 amino acids. The germline V and J ends were trimmed by 2 bases and 2 bases, with 16 bases remaining between them. The chain's CDR3 is CAWSLRTKPPYEQYF. CDR3 DNA: TGTGCCTGGAGTCTCCGGACTAAGCCCCCCTACGAGCAGTACTTC.

This chain links TRBV20-1 with TRBJ2-3; tentatively, D is TRBD1 (6 bases). The CDR3 runs 15 residues. Germline V lookup: CDR1 DFQATT, CDR2 SNEGSKA (reference sequence). Trimming removed 6 bases at V and 2 bases at J, with 18 bases between. The CDR3 DNA sequence: TGCAGTGCCCACCCCGGAGCAGGGGCCACAGATACGCAGTATTTT. Translating gives CSAHPGAGATDTQYF.

The sample holds a few counts of this clonotype. This chain uses TRBV9 with TRBJ2-3; the D gene is possibly TRBD1 (5 bases). V lost 4 bases, J lost 0 bases, and 15 bases lay in between. Germline assignment: CDR1 SGDLS and CDR2 YYNGEE. The CDR3 sequence is 16 residues long. For the CDR3, the DNA is TGTGCCAGCAGCCCCCAGGGCTTCTCTAGCACAGATACGCAGTATTTT. This codes for CASSPQGFSSTDTQYF. Full variable domain (missing parts from reference TRBV9 and TRBJ2-3): DSGVTQTPKHLITATGQRVTLRCSPRSGDLSVYWYQQSLDQGLQFLIQYYNGEERAKGNILERFSAQQFPDLHSELNLSSLELGDSALYFCASSPQGFSSTDTQYFGPGTRLTVL.

V is TRBV6-4 and J is TRBJ2-1; D remains ambiguous. V was trimmed by 2 bases and J by 3 bases, leaving 14 bases between them. The CDR3 loop spans 16 amino acids. Germline values: CDR1 MRHNA, CDR2 SNTAGT. CDR3 in DNA: TGTGCCAGCAGTGACCTCGTCTCTTACAGCTACAATGAGCAGTTCTTC. It encodes CASSDLVSYSYNEQFF.

This clonotype has more than one count but fewer than ten. The gene calls are TRBV19 and TRBJ1-4, with D hard to call. Germline V CDR1 and CDR2: LNHDA, SQIVND (reference sequence). This CDR3 contains 18 residues. V lost 9 bases and J 0 bases, leaving 23 bases between the germline ends. The CDR3 reads CASGPEHPLFATNEKLFF. The CDR3, as DNA: TGTGCCAGCGGTCCGGAGCATCCTCTTTTTGCAACTAATGAAAAACTGTTTTTT.

The CDR3 reads CASSPQGTWANTEAFF. The CDR3 DNA reads as TGTGCCAGCTCACCCCAGGGGACCTGGGCGAACACTGAAGCTTTCTTT. The rearrangement links TRBV18 to TRBJ1-1; TRBD1 might be the D (6 bases). Germline V lookup: CDR1 KGHSH, CDR2 LQKENI. V was trimmed by 3 bases and J by 1 base, leaving 15 bases between them. This CDR3 contains 16 residues.

V usage is TRBV6-2 or TRBV6-3 and J usage is TRBJ2-1; the D call may be TRBD1 or TRBD2 (5 bases each). Germline V gene data show CDR1 as MNHEY and CDR2 as SVGEGT. This CDR3 is 14 amino acids long. V was cut by 7 bases and J by 7 bases, with 17 bases left in between. The CDR3: CASTKIRGANEQFF. For the CDR3, the DNA is TGTGCCAGCACCAAAATCCGGGGCGCGAATGAGCAGTTCTTC.

The chain has TRBV7-2 and TRBJ1-2; a possible D gene is TRBD1 (5 bases). Germline V gene data show CDR1 as SGHTA and CDR2 as FQGNSA. There are 13 residues in the CDR3. Trimming took 0 bases from V and 10 from J, leaving 12 bases between them. This CDR3 is CASSLAGREAYTF. CDR3 in DNA: TGTGCCAGCAGCTTAGCGGGGCGGGAAGCCTACACCTTC.

The table lists this clonotype with a few counts. The chain joins TRBV7-9 to TRBJ2-3; D unclear. CDR1 and CDR2 (germline): SEHNR, FQNEAQ (reference sequence). V lost 6 bases, J lost 0 bases, and 10 bases lay in between. CDR3 length: 14 residues. The CDR3: CASSSTSSTDTQYF. The CDR3, as DNA: TGTGCCAGCAGTTCGACTTCAAGCACAGATACGCAGTATTTT.